This T cell receptor (beta chain) was observed in a study of low-dose radiotherapy and immunotherapy resistance in tumors. Looking at the study overall: Participants in Cohort 1 were administered 0.5 Gy per fraction at 2-week intervals, to a cumulative dose of 6.5 Gy. Cyclophosphamide was given intravenously at 200 mg/m2 every two weeks, and each dose came one day before radiation and immunotherapy. Per fraction, Cohort 2 was given 1 Gy every two weeks, accumulating a total of 13 Gy over 26 weeks.

cDNA synthesis used a TRAV/TRBV-specific primer set for both chains. It was with a constant-region primer and a V-primer adapter that TCRs were amplified over approximately 20 PCR cycles. One entry per CDR3 protein results from TCRdb running MiXCR on the reads. Here the sample spans 13,000 or so distinct CDR3 sequences, roughly 75% being singletons. This clonotype has more than one count but fewer than ten. This sequence originates from a human donor with advanced metastatic prostate, ovarian, gallbladder or colorectal cancer (not recorded which). This table probably holds off-target reads from a library built for another chain.

CDR3 residues: CSVRTGGNTEAFF. The CDR3 DNA sequence: TGCAGCGTTCGGACAGGGGGGAACACTGAAGCTTTCTTT. V gene TRBV29-1 combines with J gene TRBJ1-1, with 10 bases that match TRBD1. CDR1 and CDR2 (germline): SQVTM, ANQGSEA. Trimming removed 5 bases from V and 1 base from J; junction bases left unmatched: 1. There are 13 residues in the CDR3.